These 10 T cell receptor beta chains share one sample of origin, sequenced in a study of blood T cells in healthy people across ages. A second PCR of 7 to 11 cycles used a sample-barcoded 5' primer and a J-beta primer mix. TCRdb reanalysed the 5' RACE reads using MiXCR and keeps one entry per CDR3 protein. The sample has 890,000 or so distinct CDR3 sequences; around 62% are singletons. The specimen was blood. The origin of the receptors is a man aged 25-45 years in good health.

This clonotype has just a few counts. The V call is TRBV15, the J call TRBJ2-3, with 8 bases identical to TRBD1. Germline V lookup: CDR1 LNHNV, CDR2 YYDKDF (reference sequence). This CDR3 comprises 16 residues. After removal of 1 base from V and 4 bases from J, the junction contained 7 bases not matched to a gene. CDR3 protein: CATSRASGGRADTQYF. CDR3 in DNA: TGTGCCACCAGCAGAGCCTCAGGGGGCCGCGCAGATACGCAGTATTTT.

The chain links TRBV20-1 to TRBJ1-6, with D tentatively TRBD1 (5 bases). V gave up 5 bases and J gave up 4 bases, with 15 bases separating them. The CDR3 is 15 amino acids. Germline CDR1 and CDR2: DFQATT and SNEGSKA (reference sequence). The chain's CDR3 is CSAPGGDPYNSPLHF. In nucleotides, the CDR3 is TGCAGTGCTCCCGGGGGGGATCCGTATAATTCACCCCTCCACTTT.

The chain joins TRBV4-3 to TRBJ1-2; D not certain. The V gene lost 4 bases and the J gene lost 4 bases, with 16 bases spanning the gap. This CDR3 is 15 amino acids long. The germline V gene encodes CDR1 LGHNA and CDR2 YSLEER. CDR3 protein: CASSPDGLVPYGYTF. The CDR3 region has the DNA TGCGCCAGCAGCCCGGACGGCCTCGTGCCCTATGGCTACACCTTC.

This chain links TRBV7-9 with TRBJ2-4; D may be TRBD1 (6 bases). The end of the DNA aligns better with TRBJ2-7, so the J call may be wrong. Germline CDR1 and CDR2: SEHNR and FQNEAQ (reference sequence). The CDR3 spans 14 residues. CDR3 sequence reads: CASSAWTVSYEQYF. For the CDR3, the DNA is TGTGCCAGCAGCGCATGGACAGTTTCCTACGAGCAGTACTTC.

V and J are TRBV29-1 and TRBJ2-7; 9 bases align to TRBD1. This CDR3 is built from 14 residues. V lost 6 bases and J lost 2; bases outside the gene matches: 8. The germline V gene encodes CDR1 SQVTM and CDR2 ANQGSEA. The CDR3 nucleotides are TGCAGCGTCCGGCCCGGGACAGGGCCCTACGAGCAGTACTTC. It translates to CSVRPGTGPYEQYF.

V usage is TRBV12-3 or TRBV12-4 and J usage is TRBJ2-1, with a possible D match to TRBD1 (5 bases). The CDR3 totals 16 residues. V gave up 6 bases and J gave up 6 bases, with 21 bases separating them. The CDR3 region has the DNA TGTGCCAGCAGATTGACCCCCCAGGGCCTGTTCAATGAGCAGTTCTTC. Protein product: CASRLTPQGLFNEQFF.

DNA of the CDR3: TGTGCCAGCAGCGGAGGGGTGGGGAATACGCAGTATTTT. Its translation is CASSGGVGNTQYF. The genes are TRBV27 and TRBJ2-3; TRBD2 is a possible D gene (6 bases). Germline V lookup: CDR1 MNHEY, CDR2 SMNVEV (reference sequence). The CDR3 has 13 residues. The V end was cut by 6 bases, the J end by 7 bases, with 14 bases between.

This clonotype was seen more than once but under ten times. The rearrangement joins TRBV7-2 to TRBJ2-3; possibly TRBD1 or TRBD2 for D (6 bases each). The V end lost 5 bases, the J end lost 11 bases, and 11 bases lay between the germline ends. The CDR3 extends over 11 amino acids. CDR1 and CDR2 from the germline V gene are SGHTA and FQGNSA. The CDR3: CASSGQTRQYF. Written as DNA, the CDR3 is TGTGCCAGCAGCGGACAGACTAGGCAGTATTTT.

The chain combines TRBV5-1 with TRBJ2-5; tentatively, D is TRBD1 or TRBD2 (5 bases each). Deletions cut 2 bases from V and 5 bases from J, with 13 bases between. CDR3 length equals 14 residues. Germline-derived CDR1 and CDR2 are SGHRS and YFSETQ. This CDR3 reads CASSFGTPGETQYF. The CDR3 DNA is TGCGCCAGCAGCTTCGGGACCCCTGGGGAGACCCAGTACTTC.

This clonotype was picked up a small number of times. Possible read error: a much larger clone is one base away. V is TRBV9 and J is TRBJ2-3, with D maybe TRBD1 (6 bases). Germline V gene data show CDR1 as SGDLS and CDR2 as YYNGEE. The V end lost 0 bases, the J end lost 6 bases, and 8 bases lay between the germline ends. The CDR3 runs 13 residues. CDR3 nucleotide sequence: TGTGCCAGCAGCGTAGATCAGGGGGATACGCAGTATTTT. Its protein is CASSVDQGDTQYF.